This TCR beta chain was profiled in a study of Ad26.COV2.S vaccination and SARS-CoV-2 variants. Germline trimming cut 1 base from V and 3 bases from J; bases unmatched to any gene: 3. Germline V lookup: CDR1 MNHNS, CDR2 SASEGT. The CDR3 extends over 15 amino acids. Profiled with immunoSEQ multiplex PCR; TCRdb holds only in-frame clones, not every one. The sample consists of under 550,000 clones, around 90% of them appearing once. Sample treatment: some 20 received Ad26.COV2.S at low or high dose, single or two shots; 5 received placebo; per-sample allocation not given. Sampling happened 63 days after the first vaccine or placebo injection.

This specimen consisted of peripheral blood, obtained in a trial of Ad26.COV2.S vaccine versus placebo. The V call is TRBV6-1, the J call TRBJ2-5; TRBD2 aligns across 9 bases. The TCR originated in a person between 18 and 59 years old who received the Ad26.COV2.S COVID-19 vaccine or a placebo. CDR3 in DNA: TGTGCCAGCAGTGAAGTCTCTAGCGGGAAAGAGACCCAGTACTTC. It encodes CASSEVSSGKETQYF.